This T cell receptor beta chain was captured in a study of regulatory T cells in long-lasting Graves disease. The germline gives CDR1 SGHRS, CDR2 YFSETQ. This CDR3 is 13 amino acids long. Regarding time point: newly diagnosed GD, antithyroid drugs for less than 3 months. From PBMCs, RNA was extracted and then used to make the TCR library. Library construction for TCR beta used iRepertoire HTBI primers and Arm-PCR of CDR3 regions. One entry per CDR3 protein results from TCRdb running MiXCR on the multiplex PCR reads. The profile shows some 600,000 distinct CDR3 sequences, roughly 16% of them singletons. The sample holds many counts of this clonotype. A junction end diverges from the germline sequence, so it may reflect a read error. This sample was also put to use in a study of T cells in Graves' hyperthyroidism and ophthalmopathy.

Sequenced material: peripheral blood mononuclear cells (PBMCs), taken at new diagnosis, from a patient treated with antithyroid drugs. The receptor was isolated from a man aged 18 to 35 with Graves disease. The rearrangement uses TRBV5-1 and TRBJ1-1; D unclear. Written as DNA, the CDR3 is TGTGCCAGCAGTACGGACGGGAACACTGAAGCTTTCTTT. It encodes CASSTDGNTEAFF.